A single sample is the source of the 31 T cell receptor beta chains below, sequenced in a study of radiotherapy plus CTLA-4 blockade in lung cancer. Sequencing was performed with immunoSEQ multiplex PCR; in TCRdb, only in-frame clones are kept and a portion is missing. Among tens of thousands of clones listed, around 70% were seen once. Source: peripheral blood, taken from a patient treated with radiotherapy plus ipilimumab. Receptors were obtained from a human donor with non-small cell lung cancer who had stable disease on radiotherapy plus ipilimumab.

This clone was seen only once. The chain is built from TRBV4-2 and TRBJ1-1; a possible D gene is TRBD1 (5 bases). From germline, CDR1 is LGHNA and CDR2 YNFKEQ. The V end was cut by 5 bases, the J end by 6 bases, with 10 bases between. The CDR3 consists of 12 residues. CDR3 coding DNA: TGTGCCAGCAGCTTGGAGACAGCTGAAGCTTTCTTT. This encodes CASSLETAEAFF.

V is TRBV7-2 and J is TRBJ2-1; a weak D match, TRBD2 (5 bases). The CDR3 is 13 amino acids. V was shortened by 1 base and J by 10 bases, with 11 bases between the two germline ends. In germline, CDR1 is SGHTA, CDR2 FQGNSA. CDR3 residues: CASSLELEGEQFF. Written as DNA, the CDR3 is TGTGCCAGCAGCTTAGAGCTAGAGGGAGAGCAGTTCTTC.

There are a few counts of this clone. The V call is TRBV14, the J call TRBJ2-3, with a possible D match to TRBD1 (6 bases). Per the germline V gene, CDR1 is SGHDN and CDR2 is FVKESK. This CDR3 spans 16 amino acids. With 5 bases removed from V and 4 bases from J, the gap between germline ends came to 19 bases. CDR3 amino acids: CASSSYDRNRPDTQYF. The CDR3 nucleotides read TGTGCCAGCAGCTCATACGACAGGAATCGACCAGATACGCAGTATTTT.

The gene calls are TRBV20-1 and TRBJ2-1; D is undetermined. CDR3 length equals 11 residues. CDR1 DFQATT and CDR2 SNEGSKA come from the germline V gene (reference sequence). Deletions cut 2 bases from V and 9 bases from J, with 8 bases between. DNA for the CDR3: TGCAGTGCTAGATCGGGTTCTGAGCAGTTCTTC. Amino acids: CSARSGSEQFF.

This chain uses TRBV5-6 with TRBJ1-1; TRBD1 matches 10 bases. CDR3 length: 12 residues. The V and J ends lost 4 bases and 11 bases, in that order; junction bases with no gene match: 5. Germline loops: CDR1 SGHDT, CDR2 YYEEEE. The CDR3 sequence is CASSRDRGAAFF. The CDR3 DNA reads TGTGCCAGCAGCCGGGACAGGGGTGCGGCTTTCTTT.

This clone was seen just once. The rearrangement uses TRBV7-9 and TRBJ1-6; D ambiguous. Trimming pared 2 bases from V and 10 bases from J, leaving 9 bases between. Germline V gene sequence: CDR1 SEHNR, CDR2 FQNEAQ (reference sequence). The CDR3 consists of 13 residues. CDR3 nucleotides: TGTGCCAGCAGCTTATCACTCGAATCACCCCTCCACTTT. It translates to CASSLSLESPLHF.

The chain couples TRBV5-6 to TRBJ2-3; TRBD2 agrees at 12 bases. Unmatched junction bases numbered 6, after V lost 3 bases and J lost 4 bases. The length of the CDR3 is 16 residues. Germline assignment: CDR1 SGHDT and CDR2 YYEEEE. The CDR3, as DNA: TGTGCCAGCAGCTACTTCCTAGCGGGGGGGCCAGATACGCAGTATTTT. This encodes CASSYFLAGGPDTQYF.

There are a few counts of this clone. The chain has TRBV5-1 and TRBJ1-2; maybe TRBD1 (6 bases). CDR1 and CDR2 from the germline V gene are SGHRS and YFSETQ. The CDR3 extends over 15 amino acids. V shed 0 bases and J shed 4 bases, with 13 bases lying between them. CDR3 sequence (DNA): TGCGCCAGCAGCTTGGAGACAGGCGGGGGCTATGGCTACACCTTC. Translation gives CASSLETGGGYGYTF.

V gene TRBV7-9 combines with J gene TRBJ2-7; TRBD1 is a possible D gene (5 bases). Per the germline V gene, CDR1 is SEHNR and CDR2 is FQNEAQ (reference sequence). CDR3 length: 14 amino acids. With 1 base removed from V and 9 bases from J, the gap between germline ends came to 16 bases. CDR3 amino acids: CASSLEGAPSRQYF. The CDR3 DNA reads as TGTGCCAGCAGCTTAGAAGGGGCGCCTTCACGGCAGTACTTC. Together with reference TRBV7-9 and TRBJ2-7, the CDR3 gives the full variable domain: DTGVSQNPRHKITKRGQNVTFRCDPISEHNRLYWYRQTLGQGPEFLTYFQNEAQLEKSRLLSDRFSAERPKGSFSTLEIQRTEQGDSAMYLCASSLEGAPSRQYFGPGTRLTVT.

The table lists this clone with a few counts. The chain combines TRBV6-5 with TRBJ1-2; TRBD1 matches 7 bases. Germline V gene lookup returns CDR1 MNHEY and CDR2 SVGAGI. With V trimmed by 4 bases and J by 8 bases, 16 bases remained unmatched. The CDR3 extends over 16 amino acids. The CDR3 spells CASSSPGGNKISGYTF. The CDR3 region has the DNA TGTGCCAGCAGTTCCCCAGGGGGAAATAAGATCTCGGGCTACACCTTC.

This chain joins TRBV10-1 and TRBJ2-7, with a weak D call TRBD1 (5 bases). Trimming stripped 4 bases from V and 4 bases from J, with 11 bases between. Germline V gene lookup returns CDR1 WNHNN and CDR2 SYGVQD (reference sequence). CDR3 length: 13 residues. CDR3 DNA: TGCGCCAGCAGTGTATCCAGGGATTACGAGCAGTACTTC. Translation: CASSVSRDYEQYF.

The chain couples TRBV11-1 to TRBJ2-3, with 8 bases that match TRBD1. CDR1 is SGHAT and CDR2 is FQDESV in the germline V gene (reference sequence). V lost 5 bases to trimming and J lost 5 bases; unmatched junction nucleotides: 9. The CDR3 length is 15 residues. CDR3 residues: CASSTGQGKGDTQYF. In DNA, the CDR3 is TGTGCCAGCAGCACAGGACAGGGAAAGGGAGATACGCAGTATTTT. Drawing the rest from reference TRBV11-1 and TRBJ2-3, the complete variable domain is EAEVAQSPRYKITEKSQAVAFWCDPISGHATLYWYRQILGQGPELLVQFQDESVVDDSQLPKDRFSAERLKGVDSTLKIQPAELGDSAMYLCASSTGQGKGDTQYFGPGTRLTVL.

The chain links TRBV5-4 to TRBJ2-2; unclear D gene. The V gene's germline CDR1 is SGHNT and CDR2 YYREEE (reference sequence). The V gene lost 1 base and the J gene lost 0 bases, with 4 bases spanning the gap. The CDR3 sequence is 14 residues long. The CDR3 region is CASSLLPNTGELFF. For the CDR3, the DNA is TGTGCCAGCAGCTTGCTACCGAACACCGGGGAGCTGTTTTTT.

The genes are TRBV7-6 and TRBJ1-3, with 9 bases identical to TRBD1. V gave up 4 bases and J gave up 5 bases; unmatched junction bases: 18. This CDR3 is built from 19 residues. Looked up from germline, CDR1 is SGHVS and CDR2 is FNYEAQ. CDR3 coding DNA: TGTGCCAGCAGCTCCAGAACTCCGTCGGCGGGACAGGGCAGAAACACCATATATTTT. It is translated as CASSSRTPSAGQGRNTIYF.

The CDR3 region is CASSPGQIMNTEAFF. In DNA form, the CDR3 reads TGTGCCAGCTCACCTGGGCAGATTATGAACACTGAAGCTTTCTTT. This chain connects TRBV18 to TRBJ1-1; D unresolved. The CDR3 contains 15 residues. V dropped 3 bases and J dropped 0 bases, with 11 bases sitting between them. The germline V gene has CDR1 KGHSH and CDR2 LQKENI. The whole variable domain, filled in from reference TRBV18 and TRBJ1-1, reads NAGVMQNPRHLVRRRGQEARLRCSPMKGHSHVYWYRQLPEEGLKFMVYLQKENIIDESGMPKERFSAEFPKEGPSILRIQQVVRGDSAAYFCASSPGQIMNTEAFFGQGTRLTVV.

This clone was seen just once. The chain couples TRBV5-1 to TRBJ1-5; TRBD1 matches at 8 bases. Germline trimming cut 5 bases from V and 0 bases from J; bases unmatched to any gene: 7. This CDR3 is built from 16 residues. Germline V gene lookup returns CDR1 SGHRS and CDR2 YFSETQ. CDR3 amino acids: CASREGTGYSNQPQHF. CDR3 nucleotide sequence: TGCGCCAGCAGGGAAGGGACAGGCTATAGCAATCAGCCCCAGCATTTT.

This clone came up once. The J gene is TRBJ2-7, the V gene TRBV7-9; 7 bases align to TRBD1. Losses at the gene ends were 5 bases for V and 1 base for J; bases not matched to a gene: 5. Germline V lookup: CDR1 SEHNR, CDR2 FQNEAQ (reference sequence). The CDR3 is 14 residues long. The CDR3: CASSPDRNSYEQYF. The CDR3, as DNA: TGTGCCAGCAGCCCGGACAGGAATTCCTACGAGCAGTACTTC.

CDR3 in DNA: TGCGCCAGCAGCCCGGAAGGCGGGGGGTACAATGAGCAGTTCTTC. Its protein product is CASSPEGGGYNEQFF. The chain combines TRBV5-1 with TRBJ2-1, with 8 bases identical to TRBD2. CDR3 size: 15 residues. J was trimmed by 4 bases and V by 4 bases; bases with no gene match: 7. Germline CDR1 is SGHRS and CDR2 is YFSETQ.

In its sample, this clone was seen a few times. J is TRBJ1-2 and V is TRBV30; 10 bases agree with TRBD1. This CDR3 contains 14 residues. V was clipped by 5 bases and J by 7 bases; unmatched bases: 10. Germline V gives CDR1 GTSNPN, CDR2 SVGIG (reference sequence). CDR3 in amino acids: CAWFISGTGVGYTF. CDR3 in DNA: TGTGCCTGGTTTATAAGTGGGACAGGGGTTGGCTACACCTTC.

This chain links TRBV5-1 with TRBJ2-7; no clear D gene. The CDR3 spans 13 residues. CDR1 and CDR2 from the germline V gene are SGHRS and YFSETQ. Trimming removed 1 base from V and 3 bases from J, with 8 bases in between. The CDR3 DNA follows: TGCGCCAGCAGCTTGTTTGGCGGCTACGAGCAGTACTTC. As protein: CASSLFGGYEQYF. Based on the CDR3 plus reference TRBV5-1 and TRBJ2-7, the full variable domain is KAGVTQTPRYLIKTRGQQVTLSCSPISGHRSVSWYQQTPGQGLQFLFEYFSETQRNKGNFPGRFSGRQFSNSRSEMNVSTLELGDSALYLCASSLFGGYEQYFGPGTRLTVT.

The V gene is TRBV6-6, the J gene TRBJ1-1; perhaps TRBD1 as D (6 bases). CDR3 length equals 14 residues. Germline-derived CDR1 and CDR2 are MNHNY and SVGAGI (reference sequence). With 5 bases removed from V and 10 bases from J, the gap between germline ends came to 20 bases. The CDR3 DNA is TGTGCCAGCAGTGTCGGGACATCCCCGCGCGGAGCTTTCTTT. Amino acids: CASSVGTSPRGAFF.

The chain recombines TRBV18 with TRBJ2-5; 9 nucleotides align to TRBD1. CDR1 and CDR2 (germline): KGHSH, LQKENI. There are 14 residues in the CDR3. Trimming took 3 bases from V and 4 from J; bases not matched to a gene: 3. In nucleotides, the CDR3 is TGTGCCAGCTCACCCACAGGGGGCGCAGAGACCCAGTACTTC. It specifies CASSPTGGAETQYF.

This clone has a handful of counts. J is TRBJ2-5 and V is TRBV10-1, with 12 bases identical to TRBD2. Germline CDR1 WNHNN, CDR2 SYGVQD (reference sequence). This CDR3 is 18 amino acids long. Trimming took 4 bases from V and 5 from J; bases not matched to a gene: 14. The CDR3 loop reads CASSATSGGSGIGETQYF. In DNA, the CDR3 is TGCGCCAGCAGTGCTACTAGCGGGGGGTCCGGGATTGGGGAGACCCAGTACTTC.

CDR3: CASSVAVTDTQYF. CDR3 DNA: TGTGCCAGCAGCGTTGCAGTGACAGATACGCAGTATTTT. This rearrangement joins TRBV9 to TRBJ2-3; D not resolved. Trimming pared 2 bases from V and 3 bases from J, leaving 7 bases between. The CDR3 runs 13 residues. The V gene's germline CDR1 is SGDLS and CDR2 YYNGEE.

The chain joins TRBV6-1 to TRBJ2-1; tentatively, D is TRBD2 (6 bases). Germline values: CDR1 MNHNS, CDR2 SASEGT. This CDR3 has 15 residues. Between the trimmed V and J ends, which lost 6 bases and 6 bases, there was a span of 18 bases. CDR3 loop: CASSPRRRGGNEQFF. The CDR3 nucleotides are TGTGCCAGCAGCCCTAGGCGGAGGGGAGGCAATGAGCAGTTCTTC.

The genes are TRBV5-1 and TRBJ1-1, with 9 nucleotides matching TRBD1. V gave up 2 bases and J gave up 3 bases; unmatched junction bases: 5. The CDR3 sequence is 15 residues long. Germline V CDR1 and CDR2: SGHRS, YFSETQ. CDR3 DNA sequence: TGCGCCAGCAGCTTCAAACAGGGGGCGGACACTGAAGCTTTCTTT. This sequence encodes CASSFKQGADTEAFF.

This clone has just a few counts. The chain couples TRBV4-2 to TRBJ1-2; maybe TRBD1 (6 bases). Germline-derived CDR1 and CDR2 are LGHNA and YNFKEQ. With 1 base removed from V and 8 bases from J, the gap between germline ends came to 14 bases. This CDR3 comprises 14 residues. As DNA, the CDR3 is TGTGCCAGCAGCCAAGCCGCGACAGGAAGAGGCTACACCTTC. Its translation: CASSQAATGRGYTF.

The chain employs TRBV5-1 and TRBJ1-2; 7 positions agree with TRBD1. Germline V gene data show CDR1 as SGHRS and CDR2 as YFSETQ. The CDR3 totals 15 residues. V gave up 2 bases and J gave up 4 bases; unmatched junction bases: 8. CDR3 DNA sequence: TGCGCCAGCAGCTTAAGGACAGGCAATACCTATGGCTACACCTTC. It codes for CASSLRTGNTYGYTF.

This chain connects TRBV7-6 to TRBJ2-1; 10 bases are shared with TRBD2. The CDR3 is 16 amino acids. The germline V gene encodes CDR1 SGHVS and CDR2 FNYEAQ. V gave up 5 bases and J gave up 0 bases; unmatched junction bases: 4. DNA of the CDR3: TGTGCCAGCAGCCTCTCTAGCGGGGGCTCCTACAATGAGCAGTTCTTC. Translation gives CASSLSSGGSYNEQFF.

The V gene is TRBV11-1, the J gene TRBJ1-4; no firm D call. Germline V gene data show CDR1 as SGHAT and CDR2 as FQDESV (reference sequence). V was trimmed by 1 base and J by 5 bases, leaving 11 bases between them. The CDR3 runs 15 residues. The DNA for the CDR3 is TGTGCCAGCAGCTTAGACGGGTCTAGAAATGAAAAACTGTTTTTT. It codes for CASSLDGSRNEKLFF.

The chain couples TRBV6-6 to TRBJ2-7, with D possibly matching TRBD1 (6 bases). Germline V gives CDR1 MNHNY, CDR2 SVGAGI (reference sequence). The CDR3 totals 14 residues. With 5 bases removed from V and 2 bases from J, the gap between germline ends came to 13 bases. Here the CDR3 reads CASSVVTGTYEQYF. The CDR3 DNA reads TGTGCCAGCAGTGTGGTGACAGGAACCTACGAGCAGTACTTC.